This TCR beta chain appears in the sequencing data of a study of T cells in women clearing cervical HPV infection. Study as a whole: HLA type could not be excluded as a confounder.

Study-level findings and limits: Controls had more TRBV6-7 (approximately 0.16%) than cases (about 0.11%). Cases and controls were distinguished at AUC 0.83 by richness and V genes.

Germline CDR1 SGHVS, CDR2 FQNEAQ. With 5 bases clipped from V and 8 bases from J, the junction kept 14 bases outside the gene matches. The CDR3 is made up of 16 amino acids. A note on this clone: Its antigen is still unknown. The DNA ends 3 residues before the CDR3 does, and the rest of the CDR3 is filled in from the germline J gene.

This table comes from immunoSEQ multiplex PCR, and its TCRdb copy is limited to in-frame clones, with some not included. The sample has tens of thousands of clones. The source is a woman between 18 and 75 years old with a cervical HPV16 infection that either progressed to CIN3+ or cleared (not recorded which). The rearrangement uses TRBV7-8 and TRBJ2-1, with 8 nucleotides matching TRBD2. The sample taken for sequencing was blood buffy coat. CDR3 residues: CASSNFAGGVEDEQFF. Partial CDR3 DNA: TGTGCCAGCAGCAACTTCGCCGGGGGGGTAGAGGATGAG.